These T cell receptor beta chains were read from a single sample in a study of CD8+CD57+ T cells in acquired aplastic anemia. TCRdb itself ran the reads through MiXCR, one entry per CDR3 protein. The sample holds about 150,000 distinct CDR3 sequences, over 50% seen once. What was sequenced was sorted CD4+, CD8+, or CD8+CD57+ T cells (not recorded which) from PBMCs. These receptors all stem from a human donor with aplastic anemia. CDR3s include the opening cysteine and the closing phenylalanine or tryptophan. D genes are given only for firm matches. Rows may omit the clone size; those that give it use once, few, many or a size class.

J	D	size	length	V	DNA	CDR3
TRBJ1-6	.	.	14	TRBV20-1	TGCAGTGCTGTGACCGGCACAGCAATTCGGGCCCTCCACTTT	CSAVTGTAIRALHF
TRBJ2-7	TRBD1	.	15	TRBV12-3/TRBV12-4	TGTGCCAGCAGTTACGGGACAGGGAGCTCCTACGAGCAGTACTTC	CASSYGTGSSYEQYF
TRBJ2-1	.	once	13	TRBV5-1	TGCGCCAGCAGCTTGGCCCTGGAGGGTGAGCAGTTCTTC	CASSLALEGEQFF
TRBJ2-1	.	many	12	TRBV7-9	TGTGCCAGCAGCTCGGGGGTCAATGAGCAGTTCTTC	CASSSGVNEQFF
TRBJ2-2	TRBD1	few	14	TRBV3-1	TGTGCCAGCGGGGACAGGGCTTACACCGGGGAGCTGTTTTTT	CASGDRAYTGELFF
TRBJ2-2	TRBD1	.	17	TRBV5-1	TGCGCCAGCAGCTGGACAGGGACCCTCTCGAACACCGGGGAGCTGTTTTTT	CASSWTGTLSNTGELFF
TRBJ1-1	.	few	16	TRBV27	TGTGCCAGCAGTTTATTAGAGGTGACGGTGAACACTGAAGCTTTCTTT	CASSLLEVTVNTEAFF
TRBJ1-1	TRBD1	many	15	TRBV4-3	TGCGCCAGCAGCGACCGTTCACAGGGGAGCACTGAAGCTTTCTTT	CASSDRSQGSTEAFF
TRBJ2-1	.	.	12	TRBV20-1	TGCAGTTGGGCGGGGGCAGACAATGAGCAGTTCTTC	CSWAGADNEQFF
TRBJ1-2	.	.	11	TRBV20-1	TGCAGTGCTACAACTCAAGGTGGCTACACCTTC	CSATTQGGYTF
TRBJ2-7	TRBD1	.	12	TRBV20-1	TGCAGTGCTAGTGGACAGGGGAACGAGCAGTACTTC	CSASGQGNEQYF
TRBJ2-3	.	.	14	TRBV9	TGTGCCAGCAGCGTAGGAGTCGGGACAGATACGCAGTATTTT	CASSVGVGTDTQYF
TRBJ2-3	.	.	11	TRBV20-1	TGCAGTGTCGAGGGAGAGGATACGCAGTGTTTT	CSVEGEDTQCF
TRBJ1-2	TRBD1	once	14	TRBV19	TGTGCCAGTACCCGGGGACAGGGAAACTATGGCTACACCTTC	CASTRGQGNYGYTF
TRBJ2-7	.	.	15	TRBV6-1	TGTGCCAGCACCGCAGACAGGTGGAGCTCCTACGAGCAGTACTTC	CASTADRWSSYEQYF
TRBJ2-2	.	many	13	TRBV19	TGTGCCAGTAGTATGGTCAGAACCGGGGAGCTGTTTTTT	CASSMVRTGELFF
TRBJ2-7	TRBD2	few	20	TRBV6-4	TGTGCCAGCAGTGACTCGGGGACTAGCAGGGCCCTAGCGGGGGGGTACGAGCAGTACTTC	CASSDSGTSRALAGGYEQYF
TRBJ2-2	.	.	16	TRBV2	TGTGCCAGCAGTGCGGCGGGGGCCAAGAACACCGGGGAGCTGTTTTTT	CASSAAGAKNTGELFF
TRBJ2-1	TRBD2	.	17	TRBV20-1	TGCAGTGCTAGGGAGAGACTAGCGGCTAGCTCCTACAATGAGCAGTTCTTC	CSARERLAASSYNEQFF
TRBJ2-2	TRBD2	.	15	TRBV29-1	TGCAGCGTTGAGGGGACTAGCGAGAACACCGGGGAGCTGTTTTTT	CSVEGTSENTGELFF
TRBJ2-7	.	.	15	TRBV15	TGTGCCACCAGCAGAGACGGAGGCCTCTCCTACGAGCAGTACTTC	CATSRDGGLSYEQYF
TRBJ1-5	.	.	17	TRBV4-1	TGCGCCAGCACCGAGAGTGAGGGAGTTTATAGCAATCAGCCCCAGCATTTT	CASTESEGVYSNQPQHF
TRBJ1-1	.	many	12	TRBV7-6	TGTGCCAGCAGCGACACCGGCACTGAAGCTTTCTTT	CASSDTGTEAFF
TRBJ1-3	.	few	12	TRBV10-3	TGTGCCATCGCCCAGGGCGGAAACACCATATATTTT	CAIAQGGNTIYF
TRBJ2-7	.	many	13	TRBV29-1	TGCAGCGCTTGGGGGGAGAAGCCCTACGAGCAGTACTTC	CSAWGEKPYEQYF
TRBJ2-3	.	.	15	TRBV24-1	TGTGCCACCAGTGATAATTTGGATCCCGCAGATACGCAGTATTTT	CATSDNLDPADTQYF
TRBJ2-7	TRBD2	many	15	TRBV4-2	TGTGCCAGCAGCCAAAAGGGGACTACCGACTACGAGCAGTACTTC	CASSQKGTTDYEQYF
TRBJ1-6	TRBD1	once	14	TRBV5-5	TGTGCCAGCAGCTGGGGACAGACTAATTCACCCCTCCACTTT	CASSWGQTNSPLHF
TRBJ1-2	TRBD1	.	12	TRBV29-1	TGCAGCGTACGGACAGGCGACTATGGCTACACCTTC	CSVRTGDYGYTF
TRBJ2-3	TRBD1	.	16	TRBV11-1	TGTGCCAGCAGTTCGAACACAGGGGGCGAAGGAGATACGCAGTATTTT	CASSSNTGGEGDTQYF
TRBJ2-7	.	.	14	TRBV5-6	TGTGCCAGCAGCTTGCGCGCGTACGCCTACGAGCAGTACTTC	CASSLRAYAYEQYF
TRBJ2-1	.	.	11	TRBV10-3	TGTGCCATCAGTCTAGGAAATGAGCAGTTCTTC	CAISLGNEQFF
TRBJ2-3	TRBD2	.	17	TRBV20-1	TGCAGTGCTAGAGACCCTAGGGCTAGCGGGGCGGTAGATACGCAGTATTTT	CSARDPRASGAVDTQYF
TRBJ1-1	.	many	13	TRBV5-6	TGTGCCAGCAGCTTCCTTTTGGGCACTGAAGCTTTCTTT	CASSFLLGTEAFF
TRBJ2-6	.	many	15	TRBV6-4	TGTGCCAGCAGTGATTCAGGGGCTGGGGCCAACGTCCTGACTTTC	CASSDSGAGANVLTF
TRBJ1-1	.	.	12	TRBV2	TGTGCCAGCAGTGCAGGGCCGGGGGAAGCTTTCTTT	CASSAGPGEAFF
TRBJ2-5	.	.	17	TRBV12-5	TGTGCTAGTGGTTTCATGACTGGGGTCTACGCGGGGGAGACCCAGTACTTC	CASGFMTGVYAGETQYF
TRBJ2-3	TRBD2	.	14	TRBV12-3/TRBV12-4	TGTGCCAGCATGACTAGCGGAAGCACAGATACGCAGTATTTT	CASMTSGSTDTQYF
TRBJ1-5	TRBD1	many	14	TRBV25-1	TGTGCCAGCAGTGAAACAGGGGGCAATCAGCCCCAGCATTTT	CASSETGGNQPQHF
TRBJ2-2	.	.	16	TRBV13	TGTGCCAGCAGCTTAGACGGGAGAGGGTACACCGGGGAGCTGTTTTTT	CASSLDGRGYTGELFF
TRBJ1-1	.	many	13	TRBV6-4	TGTGCCAGCAGTGACGAGGATAACACTGAAGCTTTCTTT	CASSDEDNTEAFF
TRBJ2-1	.	many	15	TRBV4-1	TGCGCCAGCAGCCAAGATCCCGAGAGTCGGAGTGAGCAGTTCTTC	CASSQDPESRSEQFF
TRBJ1-4	.	many	15	TRBV7-8	TGTGCCAGCAGCTTAGGCCCGGCAACTAATGAAAAACTGTTTTTT	CASSLGPATNEKLFF
TRBJ2-5	.	few	17	TRBV25-1	TGTGCCAGCAGTGTGCAATCCGGGACATACTACCAAGAGACCCAGTACTTC	CASSVQSGTYYQETQYF
TRBJ2-7	TRBD1	.	17	TRBV10-2	TGCGCCAGCAGTGATCAGGAGTTCCAGGGGGCTTCCTCCGAGCAGTACTTC	CASSDQEFQGASSEQYF
TRBJ1-1	.	.	15	TRBV15	TGTGCCACCAGCAGAGGCCTTGGGGGGAACACTGAAGCTTTCTTT	CATSRGLGGNTEAFF
TRBJ2-3	TRBD2	.	14	TRBV20-1	TGCAGTGCTATAGCGGGAACGGGGACAGATACGCAGTATTTT	CSAIAGTGTDTQYF
TRBJ2-5	.	few	13	TRBV19	TGTGCCAGTAGCCCTGACAACGGGGAGACCCAGTACTTC	CASSPDNGETQYF
TRBJ1-1	.	once	14	TRBV19	TGTGTCAGTACCTTACCCGGGGTGAACACTGAAGCTTTCTTT	CVSTLPGVNTEAFF
TRBJ2-7	TRBD1	.	14	TRBV24-1	TGTGCCACCAGTGACCTCGGACAGGGGGATAAGCAGTACTTC	CATSDLGQGDKQYF
TRBJ1-1	.	many	12	TRBV6-1	TGCGCCAGCAGCCAGGGCAACACTGAAGCTTTCTTT	CASSQGNTEAFF
TRBJ1-2	TRBD1	.	17	TRBV11-1	TGTGCCAGCAGCCCCGGAAGCGCGGGACAGGGGGCGTATGGCTACACCTTC	CASSPGSAGQGAYGYTF